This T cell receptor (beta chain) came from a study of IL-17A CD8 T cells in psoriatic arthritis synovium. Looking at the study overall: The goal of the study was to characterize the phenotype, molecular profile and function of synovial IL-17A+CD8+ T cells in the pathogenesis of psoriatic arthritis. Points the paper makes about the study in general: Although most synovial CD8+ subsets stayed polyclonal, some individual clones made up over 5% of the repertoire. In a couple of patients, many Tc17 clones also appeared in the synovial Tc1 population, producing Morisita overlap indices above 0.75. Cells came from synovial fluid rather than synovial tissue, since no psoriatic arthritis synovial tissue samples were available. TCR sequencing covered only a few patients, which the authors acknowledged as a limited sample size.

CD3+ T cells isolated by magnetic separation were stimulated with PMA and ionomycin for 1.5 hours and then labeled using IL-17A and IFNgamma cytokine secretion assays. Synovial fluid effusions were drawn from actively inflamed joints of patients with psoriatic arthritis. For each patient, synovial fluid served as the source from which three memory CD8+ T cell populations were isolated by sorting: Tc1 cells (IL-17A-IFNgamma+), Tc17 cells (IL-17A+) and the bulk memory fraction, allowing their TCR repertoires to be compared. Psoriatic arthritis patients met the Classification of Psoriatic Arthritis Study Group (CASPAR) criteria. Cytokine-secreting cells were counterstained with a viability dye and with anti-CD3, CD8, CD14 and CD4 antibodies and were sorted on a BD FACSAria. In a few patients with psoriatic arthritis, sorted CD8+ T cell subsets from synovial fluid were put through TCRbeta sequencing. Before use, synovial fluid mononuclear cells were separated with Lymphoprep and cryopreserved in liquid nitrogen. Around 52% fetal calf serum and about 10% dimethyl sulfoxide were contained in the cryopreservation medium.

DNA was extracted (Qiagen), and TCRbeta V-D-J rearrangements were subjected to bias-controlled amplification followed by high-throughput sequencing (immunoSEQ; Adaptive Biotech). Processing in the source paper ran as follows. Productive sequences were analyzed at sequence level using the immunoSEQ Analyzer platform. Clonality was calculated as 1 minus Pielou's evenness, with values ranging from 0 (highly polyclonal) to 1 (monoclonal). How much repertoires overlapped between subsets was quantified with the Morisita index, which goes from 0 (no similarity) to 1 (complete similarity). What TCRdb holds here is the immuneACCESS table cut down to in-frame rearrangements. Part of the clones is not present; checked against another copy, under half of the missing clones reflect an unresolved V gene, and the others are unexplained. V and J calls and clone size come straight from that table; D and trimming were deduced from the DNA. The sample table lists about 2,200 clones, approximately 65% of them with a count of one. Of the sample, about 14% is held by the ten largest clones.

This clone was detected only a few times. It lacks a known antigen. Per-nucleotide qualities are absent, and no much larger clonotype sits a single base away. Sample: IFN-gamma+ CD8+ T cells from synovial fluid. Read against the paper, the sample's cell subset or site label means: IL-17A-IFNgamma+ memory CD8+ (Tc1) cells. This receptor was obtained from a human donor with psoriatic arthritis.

The DNA reads as follows: TGTGCCAGCAGTTTCAGCCCCGGAAGTGATCAGCCCCAGCATTTT. Translation gives CASSFSPGSDQPQHF. The chain is assembled from TRBV27 and TRBJ1-5; the D gene identity is not certain. From the cysteine through the phenylalanine, the CDR3 covers 15 amino acids. Just the 45-base CDR3 DNA is kept, in frame starting at base 1. Cut back by 3 bases and 5 bases, the V and J ends lie 14 bases apart. In the germline V gene (reference sequence), CDR1 corresponds to MNHEY and CDR2 to SMNVEV.